There are a few counts of the clone carrying this T cell receptor (beta chain). Antigen specificity is unknown. The sample belongs to a study of post-analysis software for immune sequencing data. Whole-study context: Relapsing-remitting, secondary progressive and progressive-relapsing multiple sclerosis courses were included. Study observations and caveats: Compared against controls, patients with multiple sclerosis displayed significantly lower normalized Chao1 diversity. Samples prepared in the same batch strongly co-clustered by F measure. In patients, TRBV5-6, TRBV5-1 and TRBV20-1 belonged to roughly 5 TRBV segments found more frequently than in controls.

This CDR3 contains 14 residues. The V gene end was trimmed by 4 bases and the J gene end by 1 base; junction bases not matched to a gene: 5. CDR1 is SGDLS and CDR2 is YYNGEE in the germline V gene. Researchers reported that TCR beta cDNA libraries carried unique molecular identifiers. T cells numbering roughly 0.85 to 11 million gave rise to roughly 0.5 million cDNA molecules. In TCRdb, the PCR reads were re-called with MiXCR into one record per CDR3 protein. The data contain a few hundred thousand distinct CDR3 sequences, roughly 36% of them singletons. The source is a girl aged 10 to 17 with multiple sclerosis. What was sequenced was blood. The chain is built from TRBV9 and TRBJ2-7; TRBD2 matches 7 bases. In DNA, the CDR3 is TGTGCCAGCAGCCCCGGGACTAATTCCTACGAGCAGTACTTC. This gives the protein CASSPGTNSYEQYF.